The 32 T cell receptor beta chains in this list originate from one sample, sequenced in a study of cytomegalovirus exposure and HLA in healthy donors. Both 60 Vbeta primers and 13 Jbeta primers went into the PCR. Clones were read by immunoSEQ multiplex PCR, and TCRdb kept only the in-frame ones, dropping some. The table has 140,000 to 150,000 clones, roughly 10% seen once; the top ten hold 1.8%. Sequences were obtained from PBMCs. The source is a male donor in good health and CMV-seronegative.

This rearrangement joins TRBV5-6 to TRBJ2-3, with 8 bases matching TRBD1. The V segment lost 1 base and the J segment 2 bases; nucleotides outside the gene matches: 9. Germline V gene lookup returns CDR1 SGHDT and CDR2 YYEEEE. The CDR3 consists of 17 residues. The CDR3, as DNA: TGTGCCAGCAGCTTGCCCCTTGACAGGGGAATCACAGATACGCAGTATTTT. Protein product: CASSLPLDRGITDTQYF.

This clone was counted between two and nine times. CDR3 residues: CASSQGQGTVGYTF. Written as DNA, the CDR3 is TGCGCCAGCAGCCAAGGACAGGGGACGGTTGGCTACACCTTC. The chain links TRBV4-1 to TRBJ1-2, with 8 bases aligning to TRBD1. This CDR3 is built from 14 residues. Germline V gives CDR1 MGHRA, CDR2 YSYEKL. The J segment lost 7 bases and the V segment lost 1 base, leaving 5 bases of the junction unmatched.

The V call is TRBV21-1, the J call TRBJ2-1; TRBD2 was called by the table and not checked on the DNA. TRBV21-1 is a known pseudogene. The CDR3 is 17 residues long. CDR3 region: CASSKGESGDSYNEQFF. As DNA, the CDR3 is TGTGCCAGCAGCAAAGGGGAAAGCGGGGACTCCTACAATGAGCAGTTCTTC.

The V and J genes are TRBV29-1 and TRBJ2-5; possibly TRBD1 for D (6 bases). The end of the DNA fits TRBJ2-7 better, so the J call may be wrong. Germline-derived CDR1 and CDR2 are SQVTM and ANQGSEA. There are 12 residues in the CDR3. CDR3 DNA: TGCAGCGTTGCCAGGGGTTCCTACGAGCAGTACTTC. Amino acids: CSVARGSYEQYF.

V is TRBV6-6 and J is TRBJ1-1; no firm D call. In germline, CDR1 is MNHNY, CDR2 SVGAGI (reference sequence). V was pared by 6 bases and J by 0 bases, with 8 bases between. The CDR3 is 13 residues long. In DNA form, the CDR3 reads TGTGCCAGCAGCGACTTATTGAACACTGAAGCTTTCTTT. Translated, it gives CASSDLLNTEAFF.

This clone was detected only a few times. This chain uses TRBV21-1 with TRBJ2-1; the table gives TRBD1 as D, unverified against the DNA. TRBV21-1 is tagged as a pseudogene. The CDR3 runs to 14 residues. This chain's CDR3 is CASRQGVPYNEQFF. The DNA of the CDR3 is TGTGCCAGCAGACAGGGGGTCCCCTACAATGAGCAGTTCTTC.

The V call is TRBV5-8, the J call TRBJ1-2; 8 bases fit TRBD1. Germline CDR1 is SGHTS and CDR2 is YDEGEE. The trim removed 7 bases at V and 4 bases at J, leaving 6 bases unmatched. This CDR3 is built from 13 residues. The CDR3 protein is CASGSGQGYGYTF. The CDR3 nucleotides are TGTGCCAGCGGCTCCGGACAGGGCTATGGCTACACCTTC.

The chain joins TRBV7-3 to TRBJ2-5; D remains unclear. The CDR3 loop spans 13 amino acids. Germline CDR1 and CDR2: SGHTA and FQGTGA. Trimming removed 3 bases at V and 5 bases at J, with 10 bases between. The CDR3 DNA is TGTGCCAGCAGCTTTGGAGCGAGGGAGACCCAGTACTTC. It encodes CASSFGARETQYF.

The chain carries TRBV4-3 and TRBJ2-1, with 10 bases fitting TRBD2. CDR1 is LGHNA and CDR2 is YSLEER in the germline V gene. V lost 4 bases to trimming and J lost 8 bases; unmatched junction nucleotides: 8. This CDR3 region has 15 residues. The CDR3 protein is CASSPGTSGKDEQFF. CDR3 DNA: TGCGCCAGCAGCCCAGGCACTAGCGGGAAGGATGAGCAGTTCTTC.

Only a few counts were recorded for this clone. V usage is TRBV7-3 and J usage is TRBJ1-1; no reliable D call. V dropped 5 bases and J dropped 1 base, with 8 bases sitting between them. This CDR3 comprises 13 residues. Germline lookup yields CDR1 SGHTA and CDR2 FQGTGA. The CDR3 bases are TGTGCCAGCAGCCGTACAACGAACACTGAAGCTTTCTTT. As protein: CASSRTTNTEAFF.

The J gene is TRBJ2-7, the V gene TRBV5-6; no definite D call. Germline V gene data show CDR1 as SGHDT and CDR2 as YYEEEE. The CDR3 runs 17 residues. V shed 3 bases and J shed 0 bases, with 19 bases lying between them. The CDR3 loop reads CASSSNLRSRSSYEQYF. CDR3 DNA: TGTGCCAGCAGCTCAAATCTCAGGTCCCGTAGCTCCTACGAGCAGTACTTC.

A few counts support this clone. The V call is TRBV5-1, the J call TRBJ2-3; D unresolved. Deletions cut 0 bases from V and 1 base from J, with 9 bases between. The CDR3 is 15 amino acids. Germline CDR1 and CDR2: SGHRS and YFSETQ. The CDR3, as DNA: TGCGCCAGCAGCTTGGACTCCCCCGGCACAGATACGCAGTATTTT. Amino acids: CASSLDSPGTDTQYF.

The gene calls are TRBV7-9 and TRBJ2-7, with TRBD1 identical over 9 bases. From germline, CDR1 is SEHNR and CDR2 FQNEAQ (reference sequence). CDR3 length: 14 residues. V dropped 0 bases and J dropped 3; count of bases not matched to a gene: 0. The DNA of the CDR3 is TGTGCCAGCAGCTTAGCGACAGGGGGCTACGAGCAGTACTTC. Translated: CASSLATGGYEQYF.

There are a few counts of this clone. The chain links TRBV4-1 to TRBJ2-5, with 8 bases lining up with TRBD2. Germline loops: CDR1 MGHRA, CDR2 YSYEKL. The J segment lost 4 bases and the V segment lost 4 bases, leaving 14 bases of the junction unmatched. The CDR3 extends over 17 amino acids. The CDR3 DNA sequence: TGCGCCAGCAGCCCACTCACGGGGGGGGGAGTCAGAGAGACCCAGTACTTC. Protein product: CASSPLTGGGVRETQYF.

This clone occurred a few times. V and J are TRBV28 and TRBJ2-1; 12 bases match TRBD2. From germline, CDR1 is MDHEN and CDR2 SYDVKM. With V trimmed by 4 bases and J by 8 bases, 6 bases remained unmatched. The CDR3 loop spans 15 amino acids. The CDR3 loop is CASSSPGLAGDEQFF. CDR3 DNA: TGTGCCAGCAGTTCGCCGGGACTAGCGGGTGATGAGCAGTTCTTC.

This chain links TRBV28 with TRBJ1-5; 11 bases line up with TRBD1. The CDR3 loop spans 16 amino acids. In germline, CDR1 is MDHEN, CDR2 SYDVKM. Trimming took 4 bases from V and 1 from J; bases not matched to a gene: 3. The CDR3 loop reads CASSSWDRGSNQPQHF. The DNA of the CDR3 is TGTGCCAGCAGTTCCTGGGACAGGGGGAGCAATCAGCCCCAGCATTTT.

The chain's CDR3 is CASSSGTSTEAFF. The CDR3 DNA reads TGTGCCAGCAGTTCCGGGACATCCACTGAAGCTTTCTTT. The chain uses TRBV9 and TRBJ1-1; possibly TRBD1 for D (6 bases). CDR1 SGDLS and CDR2 YYNGEE come from the germline V gene. V was cut by 5 bases and J by 4 bases, with 12 bases left in between. The length of the CDR3 is 13 residues.

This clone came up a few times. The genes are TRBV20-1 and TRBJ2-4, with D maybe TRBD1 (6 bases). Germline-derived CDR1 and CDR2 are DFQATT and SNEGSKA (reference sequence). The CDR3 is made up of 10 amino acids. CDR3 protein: CPGEGNIQYF. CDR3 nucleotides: TGCCCAGGGGAAGGAAACATTCAGTACTTC.

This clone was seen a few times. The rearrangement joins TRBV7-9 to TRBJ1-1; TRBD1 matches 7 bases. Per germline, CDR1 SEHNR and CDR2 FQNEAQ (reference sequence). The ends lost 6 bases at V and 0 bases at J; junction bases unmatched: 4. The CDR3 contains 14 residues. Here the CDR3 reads CASRQGGLNTEAFF. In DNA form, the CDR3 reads TGTGCCAGCAGACAAGGGGGCTTGAACACTGAAGCTTTCTTT.

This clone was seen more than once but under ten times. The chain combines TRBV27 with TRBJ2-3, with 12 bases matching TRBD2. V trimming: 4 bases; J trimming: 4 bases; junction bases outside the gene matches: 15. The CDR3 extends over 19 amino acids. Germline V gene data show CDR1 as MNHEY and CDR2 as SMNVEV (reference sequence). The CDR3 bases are TGTGCCAGCAGTTACTATTCTAGCGGGGGGGCCGGTAGTCCAGATACGCAGTATTTT. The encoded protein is CASSYYSSGGAGSPDTQYF.

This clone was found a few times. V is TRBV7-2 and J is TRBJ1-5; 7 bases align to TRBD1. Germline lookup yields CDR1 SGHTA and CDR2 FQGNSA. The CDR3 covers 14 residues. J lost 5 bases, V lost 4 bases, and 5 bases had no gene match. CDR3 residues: CASSSTGVYQPQHF. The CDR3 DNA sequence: TGTGCCAGCAGCTCCACAGGGGTTTATCAGCCCCAGCATTTT.

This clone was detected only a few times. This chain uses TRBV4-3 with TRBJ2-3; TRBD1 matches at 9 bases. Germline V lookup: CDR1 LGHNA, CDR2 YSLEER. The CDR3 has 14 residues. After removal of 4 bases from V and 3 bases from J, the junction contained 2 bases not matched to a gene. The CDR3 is CASSPGQGTDTQYF. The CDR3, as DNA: TGCGCCAGCAGCCCGGGACAGGGAACAGATACGCAGTATTTT.

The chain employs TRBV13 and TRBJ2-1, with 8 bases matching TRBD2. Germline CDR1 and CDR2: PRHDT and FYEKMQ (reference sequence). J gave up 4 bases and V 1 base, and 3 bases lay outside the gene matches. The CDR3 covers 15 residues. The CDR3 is CASSLAAGAYNEQFF. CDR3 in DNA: TGTGCCAGCAGCTTAGCAGCGGGGGCATACAATGAGCAGTTCTTC.

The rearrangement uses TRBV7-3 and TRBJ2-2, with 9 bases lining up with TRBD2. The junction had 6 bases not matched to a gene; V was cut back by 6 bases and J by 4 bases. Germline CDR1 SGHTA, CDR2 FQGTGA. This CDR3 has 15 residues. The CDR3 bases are TGTGCCAGCAGAGCGGGGGGCGCGTCCACCGGGGAGCTGTTTTTT. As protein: CASRAGGASTGELFF.

CDR3: CASSLTTRGATDTQYF. In nucleotides, the CDR3 is TGTGCCAGCAGTTTAACCACCAGGGGTGCCACAGATACGCAGTATTTT. The chain has TRBV6-6 and TRBJ2-3; tentative D call: TRBD1 (6 bases). From germline, CDR1 is MNHNY and CDR2 SVGAGI (reference sequence). The length of the CDR3 is 16 residues. V shed 4 bases and J shed 2 bases, with 16 bases lying between them.

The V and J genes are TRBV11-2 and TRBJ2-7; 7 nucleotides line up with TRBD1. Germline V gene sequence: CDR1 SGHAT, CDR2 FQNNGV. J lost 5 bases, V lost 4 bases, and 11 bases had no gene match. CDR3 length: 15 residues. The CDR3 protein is CASSYPTRQGHEQYF. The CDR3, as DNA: TGTGCCAGCAGCTACCCTACGAGACAGGGCCACGAGCAGTACTTC.

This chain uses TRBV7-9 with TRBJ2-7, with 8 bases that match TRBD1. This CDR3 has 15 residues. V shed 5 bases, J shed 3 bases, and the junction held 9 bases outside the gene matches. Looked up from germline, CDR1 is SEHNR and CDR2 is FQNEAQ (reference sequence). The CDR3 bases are TGTGCCAGCAGCCAGCAGAGGACAGGGCACTACGAGCAGTACTTC. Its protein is CASSQQRTGHYEQYF.

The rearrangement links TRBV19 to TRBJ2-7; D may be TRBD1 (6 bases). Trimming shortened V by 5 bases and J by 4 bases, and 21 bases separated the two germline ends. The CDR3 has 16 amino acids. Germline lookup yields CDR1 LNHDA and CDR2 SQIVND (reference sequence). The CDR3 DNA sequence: TGTGCCAGTAGTTCACACCACGGGACAACCACTTACGAGCAGTACTTC. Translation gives CASSSHHGTTTYEQYF.

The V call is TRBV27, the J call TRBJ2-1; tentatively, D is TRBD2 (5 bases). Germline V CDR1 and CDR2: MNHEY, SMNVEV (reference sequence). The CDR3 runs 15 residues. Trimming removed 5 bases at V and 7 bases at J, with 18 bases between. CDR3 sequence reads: CASSAWTFSKNEQFF. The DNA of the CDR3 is TGTGCCAGCAGTGCCTGGACTTTTTCGAAGAATGAGCAGTTCTTC.

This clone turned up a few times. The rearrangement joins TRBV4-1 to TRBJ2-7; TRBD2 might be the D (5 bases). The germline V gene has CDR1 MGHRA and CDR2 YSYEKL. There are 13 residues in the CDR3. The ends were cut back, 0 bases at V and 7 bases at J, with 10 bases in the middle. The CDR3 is CASSQDLPGEQYF. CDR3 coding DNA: TGCGCCAGCAGCCAAGATTTGCCGGGAGAGCAGTACTTC.

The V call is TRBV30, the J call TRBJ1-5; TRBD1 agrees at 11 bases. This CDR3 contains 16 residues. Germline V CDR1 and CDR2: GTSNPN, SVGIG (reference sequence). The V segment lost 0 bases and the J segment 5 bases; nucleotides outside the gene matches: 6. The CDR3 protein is CAWSVRGQGADQPQHF. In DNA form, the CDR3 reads TGTGCCTGGAGTGTACGAGGACAGGGGGCCGATCAGCCCCAGCATTTT.

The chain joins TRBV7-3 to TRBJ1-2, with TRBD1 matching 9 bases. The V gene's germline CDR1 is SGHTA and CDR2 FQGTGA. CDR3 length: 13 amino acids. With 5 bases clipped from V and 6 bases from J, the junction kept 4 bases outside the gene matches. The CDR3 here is CASSNWDRDGYTF. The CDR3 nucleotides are TGTGCCAGCAGCAATTGGGACAGGGATGGCTACACCTTC.